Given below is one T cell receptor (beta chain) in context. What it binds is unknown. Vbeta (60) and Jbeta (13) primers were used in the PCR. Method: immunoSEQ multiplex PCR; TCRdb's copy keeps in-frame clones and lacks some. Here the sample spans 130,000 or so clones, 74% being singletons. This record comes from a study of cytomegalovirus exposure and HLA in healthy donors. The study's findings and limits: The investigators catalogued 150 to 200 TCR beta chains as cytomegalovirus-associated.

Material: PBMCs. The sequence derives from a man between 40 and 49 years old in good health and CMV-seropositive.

The CDR3 DNA reads as TGTGCCAGCAGATCCGGGACAGCAAACACTGAAGCTTTCTTT. It encodes CASRSGTANTEAFF. The chain uses TRBV6-5 and TRBJ1-1; 7 bases fit TRBD1. CDR1 and CDR2 (germline): MNHEY, SVGAGI. CDR3 length equals 14 residues. V was pared by 6 bases and J by 2 bases, with 6 bases of the junction left unmatched.